This T cell receptor (beta chain) was captured by sequencing in a study of shared clonotypes between healthy human individuals. Study-wide findings and caveats: Across a few donors, naive CD4 shared around 5%, naive CD8 over 3%, memory CD4 2% to 2.5%, memory CD8 approximately 0.4%. Memory subsets had estimated richness that was generally smaller than that of naive subsets. Researchers sampled blood only, noting tissue repertoires likely differ.

Germline V gene lookup returns CDR1 SGHRS and CDR2 YFSETQ. The length of the CDR3 is 15 residues. Trimming cost V 0 bases and J 12 bases, with 19 bases left between them. Sequencing used immunoSEQ multiplex PCR; TCRdb keeps in-frame clones, though not all of them. The sample contains 2 million to 2.5 million clones, more than 90% of which appear only once. The study enrolled healthy HIV-negative adults without recent acute infections or vaccinations as donors. A word on this clone: The antigen is undetermined.

The source of this sequence is a man younger than 35 in good health. The chain is built from TRBV5-1 and TRBJ2-1; perhaps TRBD2 as D (6 bases). The sample was naive CD4+ T cells sorted from blood. Regarding subset: CD45RA+ positively selected. CDR3 protein: CASSLEGGSRIGQFF. The DNA of the CDR3 is TGCGCCAGCAGCTTGGAAGGAGGGAGTAGAATCGGGCAGTTCTTC. Combining the CDR3 with reference TRBV5-1 and TRBJ2-1 gives the whole variable domain KAGVTQTPRYLIKTRGQQVTLSCSPISGHRSVSWYQQTPGQGLQFLFEYFSETQRNKGNFPGRFSGRQFSNSRSEMNVSTLELGDSALYLCASSLEGGSRIGQFFGPGTRLTVL.